The rows below give T cell receptor beta chains drawn from one sample of a study of T cell responses to AZD1222 COVID-19 vaccine. TCRdb keeps only in-frame clones here, not all; method: immunoSEQ multiplex PCR. Of fewer than 150,000 clones in the sample, around 93% were seen once. Sequencing was performed on peripheral blood, taken on day 0 of AZD1222 vaccination. All receptors come from an adult in good health. The CDR3 runs from the conserved cysteine through the conserved F or W. The order of the fields is D gene, V gene, clone size, J gene, CDR3 protein, CDR3 DNA. The D gene is left open where the match is weak. The size entry is marked missing in some rows and otherwise reads once, few, many or a size class.

.	TRBV6-5	few	TRBJ2-7	CASSYSNALEQYF	TGTGCCAGCAGTTACTCCAACGCGTTAGAGCAGTACTTC
.	TRBV5-5	.	TRBJ2-7	CASSVLQDYEQYF	TGTGCCAGCAGCGTCTTACAGGACTACGAGCAGTACTTC
TRBD2	TRBV7-9	.	TRBJ2-7	CASSSGGSYEQYF	TGTGCCAGCAGTAGCGGGGGTTCCTACGAGCAGTACTTC
TRBD2	TRBV3-1/TRBV3-2	.	TRBJ2-3	CASSQGRSSGGAGDTQYF	TGTGCCAGCAGCCAAGGCCGGTCTAGCGGGGGGGCGGGAGATACGCAGTATTTT
TRBD1	TRBV5-1	.	TRBJ2-6	CASRSWTGLGSGANVLTF	TGCGCCAGCAGGAGTTGGACAGGCCTTGGGAGTGGGGCCAACGTCCTGACTTTC
.	TRBV7-9	.	TRBJ2-3	CASSLPTDTQYF	TGTGCCAGCTCCTTGCCCACAGATACGCAGTATTTT
.	TRBV7-2	few	TRBJ1-6	CASSLAAGLSSYNSPLHF	TGTGCCAGCAGCTTAGCGGCGGGCCTTAGCTCCTATAATTCACCCCTCCACTTT
.	TRBV12-3/TRBV12-4	.	TRBJ1-1	CASTLRANTEAFF	TGTGCCAGCACCCTGCGGGCCAACACTGAAGCTTTCTTT
.	TRBV24-1	few	TRBJ1-1	CATNTGNTEAFF	TGTGCCACCAATACAGGGAACACTGAAGCTTTCTTT
TRBD1	TRBV19	.	TRBJ2-3	CASSRGQGPDTQYF	TGTGCCAGTAGTCGTGGACAGGGGCCAGATACGCAGTATTTT
.	TRBV23-1	.	TRBJ1-5	CASSHHDGWTPSNQPQHF	TGCGCCAGCAGTCACCACGATGGATGGACACCCAGCAATCAGCCCCAGCATTTT
.	TRBV9	.	TRBJ2-7	CASSPTGAAYEQYF	TGTGCCAGCAGCCCCACAGGCGCCGCCTACGAGCAGTACTTC
.	TRBV18	.	TRBJ1-5	CASSPGDSNQPQHF	TGTGCCAGCTCACCGGGGGATAGCAATCAGCCCCAGCATTTT
TRBD2	TRBV2	.	TRBJ2-3	CATLTSGDPLRTDTQYF	TGTGCCACGTTGACTAGCGGGGATCCCCTGCGCACAGATACGCAGTATTTT
.	TRBV18	.	TRBJ2-6	CASSPGTGANVLTF	TGTGCCAGCTCACCAGGGACTGGGGCCAACGTCCTGACTTTC
TRBD1	TRBV9	.	TRBJ1-2	CASSTGANGYTF	TGTGCCAGCAGCACAGGGGCGAATGGCTACACCTTC
TRBD2	TRBV7-6	.	TRBJ2-7	CASSLGGTSGSSSYEQYF	TGTGCCAGCAGCTTAGGGGGGACTAGCGGTTCTAGCTCCTACGAGCAGTACTTC
.	TRBV19	.	TRBJ1-2	CASSIEVRTNYGYTF	TGTGCCAGTAGTATAGAGGTACGAACAAACTATGGCTACACCTTC
.	TRBV9	.	TRBJ1-5	CASSAGSSSNQPQHF	TGTGCCAGCAGCGCCGGGAGCAGTAGCAATCAGCCCCAGCATTTT
TRBD1	TRBV11-3	few	TRBJ1-1	CASSFPGQGPLMNTEAFF	TGTGCCAGCAGCTTTCCGGGACAGGGGCCCCTCATGAACACTGAAGCTTTCTTT
.	TRBV19	.	TRBJ2-2	CASSNPGTNYTGELFF	TGTGCCAGTAGCAACCCCGGGACAAACTACACCGGGGAGCTGTTTTTT
.	TRBV7-9	.	TRBJ2-7	CASSLAGRGLTYEQYF	TGTGCCAGCAGCTTAGCGGGGCGGGGGCTAACCTACGAGCAGTACTTC
.	TRBV7-9	.	TRBJ1-5	CASSFRDSNQPQHF	TGTGCCAGCAGCTTCCGGGACAGCAATCAGCCCCAGCATTTT
.	TRBV10-1	.	TRBJ1-2	CASSQTGNYGYTF	TGCGCCAGCAGCCAAACAGGCAACTATGGCTACACCTTC
TRBD2	TRBV19	.	TRBJ2-3	CASSRTSGTADTQYF	TGTGCCAGTAGTCGGACTAGCGGGACTGCAGATACGCAGTATTTT
TRBD1	TRBV5-4	.	TRBJ1-1	CASSFDRGRGSTEAFF	TGTGCCAGCAGCTTTGACAGGGGGCGCGGTTCCACTGAAGCTTTCTTT
TRBD2	TRBV9	.	TRBJ2-7	CASSVSSGGAPYEQYF	TGTGCCAGCAGCGTTAGTAGCGGGGGGGCGCCCTACGAGCAGTACTTC
.	TRBV24-1	.	TRBJ2-7	CAPYGERRNYEQYF	TGTGCCCCCTACGGGGAGAGGCGCAACTACGAGCAGTACTTC
TRBD2	TRBV7-9	.	TRBJ2-2	CASNAQRDAGELFF	TGTGCCAGCAACGCTCAGCGGGACGCCGGGGAGCTGTTTTTT
.	TRBV6-5	.	TRBJ1-5	CASGLRGGGQPQHF	TGTGCCAGCGGTCTTAGGGGGGGCGGACAGCCCCAGCATTTT
.	TRBV4-1	.	TRBJ2-7	CASSQVGFYEQYF	TGCGCCAGCAGCCAAGTCGGGTTCTACGAGCAGTACTTC
.	TRBV5-8	few	TRBJ2-7	CASSLGATAGSYEQYF	TGTGCCAGCAGCTTAGGGGCAACAGCGGGCTCCTACGAGCAGTACTTC
TRBD2	TRBV15	.	TRBJ2-1	CATSSQRGGYNEQFF	TGTGCCACCAGCAGCCAGCGGGGGGGTTACAATGAGCAGTTCTTC
.	TRBV24-1	.	TRBJ2-1	CATSVSNNEQFF	TGTGCCACCAGTGTATCCAACAATGAGCAGTTCTTC
.	TRBV7-9	.	TRBJ2-2	CASSLDSRELFF	TGTGCCAGCAGCTTAGATAGTCGGGAGCTGTTTTTT
TRBD2	TRBV24-1	.	TRBJ2-5	CATSDPGLAGETQYF	TGTGCCACCAGTGATCCAGGACTAGCGGGAGAGACCCAGTACTTC
TRBD1	TRBV4-1	.	TRBJ1-2	CASSQADRGLGYTF	TGCGCCAGCAGCCAAGCAGACAGGGGGCTTGGCTACACCTTC
TRBD1	TRBV5-1	.	TRBJ1-1	CASSLGPGQEAFF	TGCGCCAGCAGCTTGGGACCGGGACAGGAAGCTTTCTTT
TRBD2	TRBV7-2	.	TRBJ2-5	CASSLAGGGETQYF	TGTGCCAGCAGCTTAGCTGGGGGAGGGGAGACCCAGTACTTC
.	TRBV10-2	.	TRBJ1-3	CATTGSLYSGNTIYF	TGCGCCACTACGGGCAGCTTGTACTCTGGAAACACCATATATTTT
.	TRBV19	.	TRBJ1-5	CASSIQSNQPQHF	TGTGCCAGTAGTATACAAAGCAATCAGCCCCAGCATTTT
.	TRBV5-5	.	TRBJ1-1	CASSLRVGFRQVMNTEAFF	TGTGCCAGCAGCTTAAGGGTTGGGTTCCGACAGGTAATGAACACTGAAGCTTTCTTT
.	TRBV27	.	TRBJ1-2	CASSLKGINYGYTF	TGTGCCAGCAGTTTGAAGGGAATTAACTATGGCTACACCTTC
.	TRBV9	.	TRBJ1-2	CASSGGRVREVYTF	TGTGCCAGCAGCGGCGGCAGGGTACGAGAAGTTTACACCTTC
.	TRBV6-1	.	TRBJ2-7	CASSERWDNSYEQYF	TGTGCCAGCAGTGAAAGGTGGGACAACTCCTACGAGCAGTACTTC
.	TRBV10-3	.	TRBJ1-4	CAISELMEINEKLFF	TGTGCCATCAGTGAGCTGATGGAGATTAATGAAAAACTGTTTTTT
TRBD1	TRBV25-1	.	TRBJ1-2	CASSERDRAYGYTF	TGTGCCAGCAGTGAAAGGGACAGGGCCTATGGCTACACCTTC
TRBD1	TRBV9	.	TRBJ1-4	CASSPQGQGGEKLFF	TGTGCCAGCAGCCCCCAGGGACAGGGGGGCGAAAAACTGTTTTTT
TRBD1	TRBV29-1	.	TRBJ1-4	CSGQGRTNEKLFF	TGCAGCGGACAGGGGAGAACTAATGAAAAACTGTTTTTT
.	TRBV29-1	.	TRBJ1-2	CSAGPAGEKGNYGYTF	TGCAGCGCCGGCCCCGCCGGGGAAAAAGGGAACTATGGCTACACCTTC
.	TRBV28	.	TRBJ1-3	CASSSPRDGNTIYF	TGTGCCAGCAGTTCCCCTAGGGACGGAAACACCATATATTTT
TRBD1	TRBV6-1	.	TRBJ1-2	CASSEAGRGQGYTF	TGTGCCAGCAGTGAAGCGGGCAGGGGGCAAGGCTACACCTTC
TRBD1	TRBV19	.	TRBJ1-1	CASSPGQVVSRDTEAFF	TGTGCCAGTAGCCCGGGACAGGTTGTTAGCCGAGACACTGAAGCTTTCTTT
.	TRBV19	once	TRBJ1-2	CASSISGVGYGYTF	TGTGCCAGTAGTATTTCAGGGGTCGGCTATGGCTACACCTTC
TRBD2	TRBV27	.	TRBJ2-7	CASRGTSGTYEQYF	TGTGCCAGCAGGGGGACTAGCGGGACCTACGAGCAGTACTTC
.	TRBV5-4	.	TRBJ1-1	CASSSMGPNTEAFF	TGTGCCAGCAGTTCAATGGGGCCGAACACTGAAGCTTTCTTT
.	TRBV6-6	.	TRBJ1-3	CALRASSGNTIYF	TGTGCCCTCCGGGCAAGCTCTGGAAACACCATATATTTT
.	TRBV2	.	TRBJ1-2	CASRADSYYGYTF	TGTGCCAGCAGGGCGGACAGTTACTATGGCTACACCTTC